The rows below give T cell receptor beta chains drawn from one sample of a study of T cells in lung cancer brain metastases. Repertoires were generated with immunoSEQ multiplex PCR, while TCRdb's copy carries only in-frame clones and drops some. The sample shows about 5,000 clones, around nine tenths of them seen only once. Sequencing was done on a sample of tumor tissue from the primary lung tumor. These receptor sequences come from a man aged 70-80 years with non-small cell lung cancer. Both conserved end residues are part of each CDR3. The order of the fields is clone size, J gene, V gene, D gene, CDR3 DNA, CDR3 protein. A D gene is named only where the DNA matches it firmly. Some rows mark clone size as missing; the rest say once, few, many or name a class of expanded clone.

NA,TRBJ2-7,TRBV5-1,TRBD2,TGCGCCAGCAGCGACTCTGGACTAGCTTCCGAGCAGTACTTC,CASSDSGLASEQYF
NA,TRBJ1-3,TRBV14,TRBD1,TGTGCCAGCAGTCCCAGGGGGAGGTGGAACACCATATATTTT,CASSPRGRWNTIYF
NA,TRBJ1-2,TRBV25-1,TRBD1,TGTGCCAGCAGTGAATGGGACAGGGGACTCAGTGGCTACACCTTC,CASSEWDRGLSGYTF
NA,TRBJ1-1,TRBV5-1,NA,TGCGCCAGCAGCAACGGATGGGAGAACACTGAAGCTTTCTTT,CASSNGWENTEAFF
few,TRBJ2-3,TRBV27,NA,TGTGCCAGCAGTTCGACTCCGGCGAGGTACACAGATACGCAGTATTTT,CASSSTPARYTDTQYF
NA,TRBJ1-2,TRBV19,NA,TGTGCCAGTAGTATAGATCGACAGGCTAACTATGGCTACACCTTC,CASSIDRQANYGYTF
NA,TRBJ2-3,TRBV5-6,NA,TGTGCCAGCAGCTTCAATGGGCTCCCCAGGAGCACAGATACGCAGTATTTT,CASSFNGLPRSTDTQYF
NA,TRBJ1-2,TRBV6-5,NA,TGTGCCAGCAGCCTCCAGGGAGATAACTATGGCTACACCTTC,CASSLQGDNYGYTF
NA,TRBJ2-1,TRBV12-5,TRBD2,TGTGCTAGTGGTTTGGTACTAGCGGGTGGGCACAATGAGCAGTTCTTC,CASGLVLAGGHNEQFF
NA,TRBJ2-7,TRBV5-4,TRBD2,TGTGCCAGCAGCCCGGGTGCGGGGGGGGACTCCTACGAGCAGTACTTC,CASSPGAGGDSYEQYF
NA,TRBJ2-1,TRBV10-3,NA,TGTGCCATGACTCCAGGCTTTCCGACAGATGAGCAGTTCTTC,CAMTPGFPTDEQFF
NA,TRBJ1-2,TRBV19,NA,TGTGCCAGTAGGGCAGGCCGGTTGAACTATGGCTACACCTTC,CASRAGRLNYGYTF
NA,TRBJ2-1,TRBV10-3,TRBD1,TGTGCCATCAGCGCGGGACAGGGCTTTTACAATGAGCAGTTCTTC,CAISAGQGFYNEQFF